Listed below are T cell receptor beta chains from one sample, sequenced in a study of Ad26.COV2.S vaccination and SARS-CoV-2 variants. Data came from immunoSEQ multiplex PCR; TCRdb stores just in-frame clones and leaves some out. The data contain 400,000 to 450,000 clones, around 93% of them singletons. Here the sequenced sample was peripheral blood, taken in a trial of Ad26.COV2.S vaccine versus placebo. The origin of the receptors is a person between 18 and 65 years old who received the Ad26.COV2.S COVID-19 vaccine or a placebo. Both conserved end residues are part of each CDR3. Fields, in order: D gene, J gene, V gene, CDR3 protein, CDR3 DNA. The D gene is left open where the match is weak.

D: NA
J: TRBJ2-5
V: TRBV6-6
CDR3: CASSYLSDQETQYF
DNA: TGTGCCAGCAGTTATCTTTCAGACCAAGAGACCCAGTACTTC

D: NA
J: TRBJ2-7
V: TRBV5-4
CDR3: CASSLDQASEQYF
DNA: TGTGCCAGCAGCTTGGACCAAGCCTCCGAGCAGTACTTC

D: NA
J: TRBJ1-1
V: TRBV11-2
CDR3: CASSLRGPNTEAFF
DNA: TGTGCCAGCAGCTTAAGAGGTCCGAACACTGAAGCTTTCTTT

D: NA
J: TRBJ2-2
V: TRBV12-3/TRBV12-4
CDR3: CASSLQGSGELFF
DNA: TGTGCCAGCAGTTTACAGGGATCCGGGGAGCTGTTTTTT

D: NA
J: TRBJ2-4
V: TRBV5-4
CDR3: CASSLVAGNKNIQYF
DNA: TGTGCCAGCAGCTTGGTTGCCGGGAACAAAAACATTCAGTACTTC

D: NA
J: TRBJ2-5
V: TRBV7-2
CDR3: CASSLAGIQETQYF
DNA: TGTGCCAGCAGCTTGGCAGGGATCCAAGAGACCCAGTACTTC

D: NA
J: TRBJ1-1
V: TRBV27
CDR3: CASSPTSHTEAFF
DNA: TGTGCCAGCAGCCCTACGTCCCACACTGAAGCTTTCTTT

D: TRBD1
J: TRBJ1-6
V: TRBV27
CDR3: CASTKGTGGSPLHF
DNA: TGTGCCAGCACCAAAGGGACAGGGGGTTCACCCCTCCACTTT

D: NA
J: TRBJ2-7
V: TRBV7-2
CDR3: CASSWTTSSYEQYF
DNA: TGTGCCAGCAGCTGGACAACCTCATCCTACGAGCAGTACTTC

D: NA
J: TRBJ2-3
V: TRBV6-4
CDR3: CASSGGDDTDTQYF
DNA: TGTGCCAGCAGTGGGGGAGACGACACAGATACGCAGTATTTT

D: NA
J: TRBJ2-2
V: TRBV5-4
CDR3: CAGRLVGAGELFF
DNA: TGTGCCGGAAGACTAGTGGGGGCCGGGGAGCTGTTTTTT